This TCR beta chain was retrieved from a study of CD8+CD57+ T cells in acquired aplastic anemia. Background on the study: Sorted CD4+ and CD8+ cells gave a mean 3.2 ug DNA, range about 0.19 to 27.4 ug.

TCR beta VDJ combinations and CDR3 sequences were profiled from genomic DNA. TCRdb used MiXCR to reprocess the reads, holding one entry per CDR3 protein. The sample has just over 400,000 distinct CDR3 sequences; 55% to 75% are singletons. The CDR3 has 12 residues. The germline CDR1 and CDR2 sequences are DFQATT and SNEGSKA (reference sequence). Trimming shortened V by 6 bases and J by 10 bases, and 18 bases separated the two germline ends. This clonotype appeared once. The source material was sorted CD4+, CD8+, or CD8+CD57+ T cells (not recorded which) from PBMCs. This TCR was recovered from a human donor in good health, serving as a control. This chain uses TRBV20-1 with TRBJ1-1, with D possibly being TRBD1 (5 bases). Written as DNA, the CDR3 is TGCAGTGCAAGGAATCCGGACACTTTAGCTTTCTTT. Encoded protein: CSARNPDTLAFF.